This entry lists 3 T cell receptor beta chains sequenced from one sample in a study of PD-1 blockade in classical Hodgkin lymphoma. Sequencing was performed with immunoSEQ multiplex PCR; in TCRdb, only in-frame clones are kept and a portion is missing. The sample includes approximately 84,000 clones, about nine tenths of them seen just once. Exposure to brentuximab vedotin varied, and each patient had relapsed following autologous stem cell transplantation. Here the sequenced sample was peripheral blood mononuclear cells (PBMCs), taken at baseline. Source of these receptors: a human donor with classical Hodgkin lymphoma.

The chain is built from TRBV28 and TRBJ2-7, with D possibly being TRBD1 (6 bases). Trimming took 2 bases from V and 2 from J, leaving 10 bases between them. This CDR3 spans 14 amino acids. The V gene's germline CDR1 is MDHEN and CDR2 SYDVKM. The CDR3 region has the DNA TGTGCCAGCAGTTTACCAGGGGCTACCTACGAGCAGTACTTC. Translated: CASSLPGATYEQYF.

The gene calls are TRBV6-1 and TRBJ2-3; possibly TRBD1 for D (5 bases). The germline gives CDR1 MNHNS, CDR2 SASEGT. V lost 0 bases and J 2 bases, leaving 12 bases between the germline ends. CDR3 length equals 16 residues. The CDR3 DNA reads TGTGCCAGCAGTGAAGCTGACAGAGGAGCCACAGATACGCAGTATTTT. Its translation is CASSEADRGATDTQYF.

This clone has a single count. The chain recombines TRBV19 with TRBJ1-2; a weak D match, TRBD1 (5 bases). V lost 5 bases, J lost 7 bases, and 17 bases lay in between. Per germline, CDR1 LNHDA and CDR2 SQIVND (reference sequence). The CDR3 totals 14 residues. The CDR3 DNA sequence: TGTGCCAGTAGTGGGTCACCTCAGGGTCGTGGCTACACCTTC. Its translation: CASSGSPQGRGYTF.